This is a list of T cell receptor beta chains from one sample in a study of T-cell memory formation after mild COVID-19. In TCRdb, the 5' RACE reads were re-called with MiXCR into one record per CDR3 protein. The table has roughly 250,000 distinct CDR3 sequences, about 17% seen once. Sequenced material: PBMCs or a T cell subset sorted from them (not recorded which). The source of these receptors is a man aged 18 to 29 who had mild COVID-19 (a few samples of this study predate the infection). Cell type and time point are not known. CDR3s include the opening cysteine and the closing phenylalanine or tryptophan. Each record gives: CDR3 DNA, CDR3 protein, clone size, V gene, CDR3 length, J gene, D gene. The D gene is left open where the match is weak. The size entry is marked missing in some rows and otherwise reads once, few, many or a size class.

CDR3 DNA: TGTGCCAGCAGCCTCTTCGCGGGGCCGGTCGAGCAGTACTTC
CDR3 protein: CASSLFAGPVEQYF
clone size: few
V gene: TRBV5-6
CDR3 length: 14
J gene: TRBJ2-7
D gene: .

CDR3 DNA: TGTGCCAGCAGCCCGATGGCAGGGATCACCGGGGAGCTGTTTTTT
CDR3 protein: CASSPMAGITGELFF
clone size: many
V gene: TRBV7-9
CDR3 length: 15
J gene: TRBJ2-2
D gene: .

CDR3 DNA: TGTGCCAGCAGTTTAAATAGATACCTAGGAGAACTGTTTTTT
CDR3 protein: CASSLNRYLGELFF
clone size: few
V gene: TRBV12-3/TRBV12-4
CDR3 length: 14
J gene: TRBJ1-4
D gene: .

CDR3 DNA: TGCAGTGCTACTTTCGGTTGGAATTCACCCCTCCACTTT
CDR3 protein: CSATFGWNSPLHF
clone size: .
V gene: TRBV20-1
CDR3 length: 13
J gene: TRBJ1-6
D gene: .

CDR3 DNA: TGTGCCAGCAGCCACCGGGACTACGAGCAGTACTTC
CDR3 protein: CASSHRDYEQYF
clone size: few
V gene: TRBV3-1
CDR3 length: 12
J gene: TRBJ2-7
D gene: .

CDR3 DNA: TGCAGTGCTAGAGAGAGTGGGGCCGGCGGGCAAGAGACCCAGTACTTC
CDR3 protein: CSARESGAGGQETQYF
clone size: .
V gene: TRBV20-1
CDR3 length: 16
J gene: TRBJ2-5
D gene: .

CDR3 DNA: TGCGCCAGCAGCCGCAATTGGGACAGGGTATCCGGGGAGCTGTTTTTT
CDR3 protein: CASSRNWDRVSGELFF
clone size: few
V gene: TRBV4-3
CDR3 length: 16
J gene: TRBJ2-2
D gene: TRBD1

CDR3 DNA: TGTGCCAGCAGCTTGAGGTTTGGACAGGCCGGGGAGCTGTTTTTT
CDR3 protein: CASSLRFGQAGELFF
clone size: few
V gene: TRBV5-5
CDR3 length: 15
J gene: TRBJ2-2
D gene: TRBD1

CDR3 DNA: TGCGCCAGCAACAAGGGAGGCCTTTACAATGAGCAGTTCTTC
CDR3 protein: CASNKGGLYNEQFF
clone size: .
V gene: TRBV5-1
CDR3 length: 14
J gene: TRBJ2-1
D gene: .

CDR3 DNA: TGTGCCAGCAGCTCTTCCGGGACTAGCGGGGGGCCGAAGAAGTTCTTC
CDR3 protein: CASSSSGTSGGPKKFF
clone size: .
V gene: TRBV7-8
CDR3 length: 16
J gene: TRBJ2-1
D gene: TRBD2

CDR3 DNA: TGCAGTGCTAGAGACCCGACAGGGGGAACTGAAGCTTTCTTT
CDR3 protein: CSARDPTGGTEAFF
clone size: .
V gene: TRBV20-1
CDR3 length: 14
J gene: TRBJ1-1
D gene: TRBD1

CDR3 DNA: TGCAGTGCTATGGCAGCAATGTACTATGGCTACACCTTC
CDR3 protein: CSAMAAMYYGYTF
clone size: .
V gene: TRBV20-1
CDR3 length: 13
J gene: TRBJ1-2
D gene: .

CDR3 DNA: TGTGCCAGCAGTTACTTGCAGCTCGCCCCCTATGGCTACACCTTC
CDR3 protein: CASSYLQLAPYGYTF
clone size: .
V gene: TRBV6-2/TRBV6-3
CDR3 length: 15
J gene: TRBJ1-2
D gene: .

CDR3 DNA: TGTGCCAGCAGTACGCGACTAGCGGGGGCTCCACTGGATACGCAGTATTTT
CDR3 protein: CASSTRLAGAPLDTQYF
clone size: .
V gene: TRBV12-3/TRBV12-4
CDR3 length: 17
J gene: TRBJ2-3
D gene: TRBD2

CDR3 DNA: TGCGCCAGCAGCCGTAGCGGGAGCTCCTACGAGCAGTACTTC
CDR3 protein: CASSRSGSSYEQYF
clone size: few
V gene: TRBV5-1
CDR3 length: 14
J gene: TRBJ2-7
D gene: TRBD2

CDR3 DNA: TGCGCCACCACACTTACTAGACTTAGCACAGATACGCAGTATTTT
CDR3 protein: CATTLTRLSTDTQYF
clone size: .
V gene: TRBV10-2
CDR3 length: 15
J gene: TRBJ2-3
D gene: .

CDR3 DNA: TGTGCCAGCAGGCCTGACAGGGGGGGATACAATGAGCAGTTCTTC
CDR3 protein: CASRPDRGGYNEQFF
clone size: .
V gene: TRBV7-2
CDR3 length: 15
J gene: TRBJ2-1
D gene: TRBD1

CDR3 DNA: TGTGCCACCAGTGATGCCTCGGAAGTCCTATTCTTT
CDR3 protein: CATSDASEVLFF
clone size: .
V gene: TRBV24-1
CDR3 length: 12
J gene: TRBJ1-1
D gene: .

CDR3 DNA: TGTGCCAGCAGCTGGAAAACAGATACGCAGTATTTT
CDR3 protein: CASSWKTDTQYF
clone size: .
V gene: TRBV5-4
CDR3 length: 12
J gene: TRBJ2-3
D gene: .

CDR3 DNA: TGTGCCAGCAGCCTAGACAGACTGTGGGGCTACACCTTC
CDR3 protein: CASSLDRLWGYTF
clone size: .
V gene: TRBV11-2
CDR3 length: 13
J gene: TRBJ1-2
D gene: .

CDR3 DNA: TGTGCCAGCAGCCAGCTACAGGGTGGCACTGAAGCTTTCTTT
CDR3 protein: CASSQLQGGTEAFF
clone size: .
V gene: TRBV7-9
CDR3 length: 14
J gene: TRBJ1-1
D gene: .

CDR3 DNA: TGCGCCAGCAGCCCCGGACTAGCGGAAAACATTCAGTACTTC
CDR3 protein: CASSPGLAENIQYF
clone size: .
V gene: TRBV5-1
CDR3 length: 14
J gene: TRBJ2-4
D gene: TRBD2

CDR3 DNA: TGCAGTGCTAGAGTTGGGGGGCGCCTGGGGTATACGCAGTATTTT
CDR3 protein: CSARVGGRLGYTQYF
clone size: .
V gene: TRBV20-1
CDR3 length: 15
J gene: TRBJ2-3
D gene: .

CDR3 DNA: TGCGCCAGCAGCCCCGGCCCCACGAGCAATCAGCCCCAGCATTTT
CDR3 protein: CASSPGPTSNQPQHF
clone size: .
V gene: TRBV5-1
CDR3 length: 15
J gene: TRBJ1-5
D gene: .

CDR3 DNA: TGTGCCACCACGGACGGTGATAGCAATCAGCCCCAGCATTTT
CDR3 protein: CATTDGDSNQPQHF
clone size: few
V gene: TRBV12-3/TRBV12-4
CDR3 length: 14
J gene: TRBJ1-5
D gene: .

CDR3 DNA: TGTGCCAGCAGCTTAGGACCCATCGAGACCCAGTACTTC
CDR3 protein: CASSLGPIETQYF
clone size: .
V gene: TRBV7-2
CDR3 length: 13
J gene: TRBJ2-5
D gene: .

CDR3 DNA: TGTGCCATCAGCGCGGGAGCTAGCACAGATACGCAGTATTTT
CDR3 protein: CAISAGASTDTQYF
clone size: few
V gene: TRBV10-3
CDR3 length: 14
J gene: TRBJ2-3
D gene: TRBD2

CDR3 DNA: TGTGCCATCAGCGGGGACAATCAGCCCCAGCATTTT
CDR3 protein: CAISGDNQPQHF
clone size: few
V gene: TRBV10-3
CDR3 length: 12
J gene: TRBJ1-5
D gene: .

CDR3 DNA: TGTGCCAGCAATCTAGCGCACCAAGAGACCCAGTACTTC
CDR3 protein: CASNLAHQETQYF
clone size: many
V gene: TRBV11-2
CDR3 length: 13
J gene: TRBJ2-5
D gene: .

CDR3 DNA: TGTGCCAGCAGCCAGCGGACAGGGACCTACGAGCAGTACTTC
CDR3 protein: CASSQRTGTYEQYF
clone size: .
V gene: TRBV7-2
CDR3 length: 14
J gene: TRBJ2-7
D gene: TRBD1

CDR3 DNA: TGTGCCAGCAGTTTTCCGGGAGACTACGAGCAGTACTTC
CDR3 protein: CASSFPGDYEQYF
clone size: .
V gene: TRBV6-5
CDR3 length: 13
J gene: TRBJ2-7
D gene: .

CDR3 DNA: TGTGCCAGCAGCTACGCCGGGACTAGCGGCAATGAGCAGTTCTTC
CDR3 protein: CASSYAGTSGNEQFF
clone size: .
V gene: TRBV7-3
CDR3 length: 15
J gene: TRBJ2-1
D gene: TRBD2

CDR3 DNA: TGCGCCAGCAGCGGACTAGCGGCCTCCTACAATGAGCAGTTCTTC
CDR3 protein: CASSGLAASYNEQFF
clone size: many
V gene: TRBV5-1
CDR3 length: 15
J gene: TRBJ2-1
D gene: TRBD2

CDR3 DNA: TGTGCCACCAGCGGGACAACGGGTGAAAAACTGTTTTTT
CDR3 protein: CATSGTTGEKLFF
clone size: few
V gene: TRBV24-1
CDR3 length: 13
J gene: TRBJ1-4
D gene: .

CDR3 DNA: TGCAGTGCCCTGGACAGGGTGGTACCGACAGAGACCCAGTACTTC
CDR3 protein: CSALDRVVPTETQYF
clone size: many
V gene: TRBV20-1
CDR3 length: 15
J gene: TRBJ2-5
D gene: TRBD1

CDR3 DNA: TGTGCCAGCAGTTATGGGCAGGGAAGTGGAGCTTTCTTT
CDR3 protein: CASSYGQGSGAFF
clone size: .
V gene: TRBV6-6
CDR3 length: 13
J gene: TRBJ1-1
D gene: .

CDR3 DNA: TGCGCCAGCAAAGGGGGGAGCGGGATGAACACTGAAGCTTTCTTT
CDR3 protein: CASKGGSGMNTEAFF
clone size: .
V gene: TRBV5-1
CDR3 length: 15
J gene: TRBJ1-1
D gene: .

CDR3 DNA: TGCAGTGCTAGCGGTGCTGCTAGCGGAGGAGATACGCAGTATTTT
CDR3 protein: CSASGAASGGDTQYF
clone size: .
V gene: TRBV20-1
CDR3 length: 15
J gene: TRBJ2-3
D gene: TRBD2

CDR3 DNA: TGTGCCAGCAGCGTAGAGCTAGCGGGGGGGCAGGAGCAGTTCTTC
CDR3 protein: CASSVELAGGQEQFF
clone size: many
V gene: TRBV9
CDR3 length: 15
J gene: TRBJ2-1
D gene: TRBD2

CDR3 DNA: TGTGCCAGCAGTTTAGCGGGGGGGCTGAGGTACAATGAGCAGTTCTTC
CDR3 protein: CASSLAGGLRYNEQFF
clone size: many
V gene: TRBV6-6
CDR3 length: 16
J gene: TRBJ2-1
D gene: TRBD2

CDR3 DNA: TGCGCCAGCAGCTTACCACCTACAGGGGTTTCTGGAAACACCATATATTTT
CDR3 protein: CASSLPPTGVSGNTIYF
clone size: .
V gene: TRBV5-1
CDR3 length: 17
J gene: TRBJ1-3
D gene: TRBD1

CDR3 DNA: TGTGCCAGCCGGAATACAGGGGCCTACGAGCAGTACTTC
CDR3 protein: CASRNTGAYEQYF
clone size: .
V gene: TRBV14
CDR3 length: 13
J gene: TRBJ2-7
D gene: TRBD1

CDR3 DNA: TGTGCCAGCAGCGTACTAGCGGGGATGGAGACCCAGTACTTC
CDR3 protein: CASSVLAGMETQYF
clone size: few
V gene: TRBV9
CDR3 length: 14
J gene: TRBJ2-5
D gene: TRBD2

CDR3 DNA: TGTGCCAGCACAAAAGACAGGGCTACAGATACGCAGTATTTT
CDR3 protein: CASTKDRATDTQYF
clone size: .
V gene: TRBV12-3/TRBV12-4
CDR3 length: 14
J gene: TRBJ2-3
D gene: TRBD1

CDR3 DNA: TGTGCCAGCAGTGGTATGAGGATCCAAGAGACCCAGTACTTC
CDR3 protein: CASSGMRIQETQYF
clone size: .
V gene: TRBV2
CDR3 length: 14
J gene: TRBJ2-5
D gene: .

CDR3 DNA: TGTGCCAGCAGCTACCGACAGGGGGGAAGGAATGAGCAGTTCTTC
CDR3 protein: CASSYRQGGRNEQFF
clone size: .
V gene: TRBV7-9
CDR3 length: 15
J gene: TRBJ2-1
D gene: TRBD1

CDR3 DNA: TGTGCCACCAGTGACCAAACAGGGTTTGACGAGACCCAGTACTTC
CDR3 protein: CATSDQTGFDETQYF
clone size: few
V gene: TRBV24-1
CDR3 length: 15
J gene: TRBJ2-5
D gene: .

CDR3 DNA: TGTGCCAGCAGTAGCCTTGTTAGCACAGATACGCAGTATTTT
CDR3 protein: CASSSLVSTDTQYF
clone size: .
V gene: TRBV12-3/TRBV12-4
CDR3 length: 14
J gene: TRBJ2-3
D gene: .